Reported below is one TCR beta chain. Its antigen is undetermined. The Oncomine TCR Beta short-read assay sequenced DNA from cultured CD4+ T cells. Someone extracted genomic DNA from cultured CD4+ T cells. TCRdb processed the PCR reads anew with MiXCR; each CDR3 protein has one entry. The repertoire holds about 7,800 distinct CDR3 sequences, with approximately 55% as singletons. These data belong to a study of vaccination and CD4 T cells after COVID-19. Study information: Blood was drawn a median around 70 days post second dose, range 14 to 241.

Overall study findings and caveats: For convalescent patients, a median 86.3% of reactive clones surfaced exclusively after vaccination.

Treatment defined: approximately nine-day PBMC culture with coronavirus spike peptide pools or control peptides (ViraFEST assay). V was pared by 4 bases and J by 7 bases, with 23 bases between. The CDR3 is 16 residues long. The germline CDR1 and CDR2 sequences are SGHKS and YYEKEE (reference sequence). The receptor's source is a human donor who had recovered from COVID-19. The specimen was CD4+ T cells from blood, cultured in vitro. The rearrangement links TRBV5-5 to TRBJ1-1, with a possible D match to TRBD1 (6 bases). The CDR3: CASSRSQLTGTSEAFF. The CDR3 nucleotides are TGTGCCAGCAGCAGATCCCAGTTAACAGGGACCAGTGAAGCTTTCTTT.